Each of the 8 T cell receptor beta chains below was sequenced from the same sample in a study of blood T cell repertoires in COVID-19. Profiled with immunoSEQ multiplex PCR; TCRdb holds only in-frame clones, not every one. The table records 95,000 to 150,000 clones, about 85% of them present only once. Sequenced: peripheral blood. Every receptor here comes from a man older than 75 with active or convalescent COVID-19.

The CDR3 reads CASKDRVLAGELFF. CDR3 in DNA: TGTGCCAGCAAGGACAGGGTTTTGGCCGGGGAGCTGTTTTTT. The rearrangement links TRBV28 to TRBJ2-2, with 8 nucleotides matching TRBD1. This CDR3 comprises 14 residues. Trimming took 7 bases from V and 6 from J; bases not matched to a gene: 7. Looked up from germline, CDR1 is MDHEN and CDR2 is SYDVKM.

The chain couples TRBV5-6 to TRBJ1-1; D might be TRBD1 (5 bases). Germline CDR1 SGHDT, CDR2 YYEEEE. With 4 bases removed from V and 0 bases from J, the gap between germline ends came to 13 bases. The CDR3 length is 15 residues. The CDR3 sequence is CASSARQFLNTEAFF. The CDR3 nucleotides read TGTGCCAGCAGCGCGCGACAGTTTCTGAACACTGAAGCTTTCTTT.

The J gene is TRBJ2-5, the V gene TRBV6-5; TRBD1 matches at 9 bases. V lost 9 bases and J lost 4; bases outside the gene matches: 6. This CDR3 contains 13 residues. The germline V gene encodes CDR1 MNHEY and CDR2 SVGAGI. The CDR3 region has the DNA TGTGCCAGGGGGGACAGGGTGGGAGAGACCCAGTACTTC. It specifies CARGDRVGETQYF.

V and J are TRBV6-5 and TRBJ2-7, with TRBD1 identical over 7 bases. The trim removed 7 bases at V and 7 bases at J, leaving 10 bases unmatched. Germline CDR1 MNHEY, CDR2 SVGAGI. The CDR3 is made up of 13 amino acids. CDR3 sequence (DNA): TGTGCCAGCACCTGGACAGGCCCCAGGGAGCAGTACTTC. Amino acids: CASTWTGPREQYF.

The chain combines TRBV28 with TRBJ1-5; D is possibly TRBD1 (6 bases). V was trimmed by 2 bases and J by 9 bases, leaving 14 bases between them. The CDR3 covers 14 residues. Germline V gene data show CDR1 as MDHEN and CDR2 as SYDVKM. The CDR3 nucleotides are TGTGCCAGCAGTTTAGGGGGGGGGCGACGGCCCCAGCATTTT. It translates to CASSLGGGRRPQHF.

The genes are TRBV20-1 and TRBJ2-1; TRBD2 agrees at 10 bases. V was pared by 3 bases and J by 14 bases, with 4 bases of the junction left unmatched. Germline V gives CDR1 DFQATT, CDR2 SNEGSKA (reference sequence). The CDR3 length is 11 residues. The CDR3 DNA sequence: TGCAGTGCTAGGATTAGCGGGAGGAAGTTCTTC. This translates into CSARISGRKFF.

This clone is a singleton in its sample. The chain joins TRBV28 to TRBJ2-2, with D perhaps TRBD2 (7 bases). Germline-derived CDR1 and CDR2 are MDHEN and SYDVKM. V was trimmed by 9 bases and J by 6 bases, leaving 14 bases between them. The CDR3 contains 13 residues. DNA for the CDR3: TGTGCCAGTCGACCCGGGGGGCCCGGGGAGCTGTTTTTT. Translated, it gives CASRPGGPGELFF.

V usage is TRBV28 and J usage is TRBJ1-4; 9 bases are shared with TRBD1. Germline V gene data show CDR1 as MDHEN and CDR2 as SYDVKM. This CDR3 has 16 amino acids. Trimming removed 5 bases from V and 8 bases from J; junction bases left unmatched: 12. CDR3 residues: CASSPRVGQGGEKLFF. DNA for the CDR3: TGTGCCAGCAGTCCCAGGGTGGGACAGGGAGGGGAAAAACTGTTTTTT.